This T cell receptor beta chain comes out of a study of T cells in Graves' hyperthyroidism and ophthalmopathy. Whole-study results and caveats: Most thyroid clonotypes expanded above 0.001 were also detected in blood.

It was uncontrolled infection, other autoimmune disease, pregnancy or lactation that excluded patients. Diagnostic assessment was based on clinical symptoms, serum thyroxine and TRAb, thyroid ultrasound and orbital computed tomography. RNA transcripts were the template for amplifying TCR beta CDR3 regions. The HTBI primer set was used in a first-round RT-PCR of the TCR CDR3. TCRdb redid the calling of the multiplex PCR reads with MiXCR, one entry per CDR3 protein. The sample holds hundreds of thousands of distinct CDR3 sequences, roughly 14% seen once. This clonotype occurred many times. Its antigen is not known. This TCR was sampled from a woman in her fifties or sixties with Graves' ophthalmopathy. Sample: blood.

Written as DNA, the CDR3 is TGCAGTGCCACCCGGACAGAAAGTGAAGCTTTCTTT. Amino acids: CSATRTESEAFF. The V and J genes are TRBV20-1 and TRBJ1-1, with D possibly TRBD1 on 6 matching bases. With 6 bases removed from V and 7 bases from J, the gap between germline ends came to 15 bases. This CDR3 contains 12 residues. Germline lookup yields CDR1 DFQATT and CDR2 SNEGSKA (reference sequence).